This T cell receptor (beta chain) was identified during a study of blood T cells in healthy people across ages. Findings and caveats of the study: A greater number of naive CD4+ cells and higher diversity distinguished long-lived donors from aged donors. Roughly linearly, TCR beta diversity per million T cells fell as age increased. Samples with more naive T cells showed higher observed beta diversity.

It was with a sample-barcoded 5' primer and a J-beta primer mix that a second PCR of roughly 6 to 12 cycles was run. TCRdb independently ran MiXCR on the 5' RACE reads; one entry per CDR3 protein. The sample yields 900,000 to 950,000 distinct CDR3 sequences, around 29% seen once. The sample holds many counts of this clonotype. The antigen remains unidentified. Trimming pared 1 base from V and 12 bases from J, leaving 19 bases between. The CDR3 totals 14 residues. Germline CDR1 reads DFQATT; CDR2 reads SNEGSKA (reference sequence). This sample also appeared in a second study, on T cells of mothers and their children.

The rearrangement uses TRBV20-1 and TRBJ2-1; no definite D call. The source material was blood. The receptor comes from a woman aged 40-49 years in good health. The CDR3 coding sequence is TGCAGTGCTAGAGGTCACCAGTGGTATCTTGGGCAGTTCTTC. Translation gives CSARGHQWYLGQFF.